This TCR beta chain derives from a study of blood T cell repertoires in COVID-19. Germline CDR1 is SGHRS and CDR2 is YFSETQ. V gave up 4 bases and J gave up 7 bases; unmatched junction bases: 6. This CDR3 contains 13 residues. Sequencing used immunoSEQ multiplex PCR; TCRdb keeps in-frame clones, though not all of them. The repertoire holds roughly 280,000 clones, with 75% to 90% as singletons. The rearrangement uses TRBV5-1 and TRBJ1-2, with 8 nucleotides matching TRBD1. The sequenced sample was PBMCs or T cells enriched from blood (not recorded which). This TCR was sampled from a woman aged 18-29 years who had recovered from COVID-19. The CDR3 sequence is CASSGGQVAGYTF. DNA of the CDR3: TGCGCCAGCAGCGGGGGACAGGTTGCTGGCTACACCTTC.